This T cell receptor beta chain was obtained from a study of T cell repertoires in cytomegalovirus infection. Study-wide background: Signatures in public TCR beta sequences pointed to both CMV infection and matching HLA type. Study-level points and caveats: HLA-C-restricted, CMV-specific TCR beta clonotypes were dominant ex vivo. Using cumulative public TCR beta family frequency, the authors identified those who carried CMV together with the relevant HLA.

With 9 bases clipped from V and 2 bases from J, the junction kept 1 base outside the gene matches. Germline CDR1 reads MDHEN; CDR2 reads SYDVKM. The CDR3 contains 12 residues. TCRdb used MiXCR to reprocess the reads, holding one entry per CDR3 protein. The table lists some 120,000 distinct CDR3 sequences, about a tenth of them singletons, with approximately 33% in the top ten. This clonotype has more than one count but fewer than ten. Antigen specificity is unknown. This chain uses TRBV28 with TRBJ2-7; the match to TRBD2 covers 10 bases. The material sequenced was PBMCs, sequenced either directly or after in vitro stimulation (not recorded which). The TCR originated in a human donor in good health (CMV status not recorded). Some clones in this sample may be carry-over from other donors' samples. CDR3 protein: CASLAGAYEQYF. The CDR3 nucleotides read TGTGCCAGTCTAGCGGGAGCCTACGAGCAGTACTTC.